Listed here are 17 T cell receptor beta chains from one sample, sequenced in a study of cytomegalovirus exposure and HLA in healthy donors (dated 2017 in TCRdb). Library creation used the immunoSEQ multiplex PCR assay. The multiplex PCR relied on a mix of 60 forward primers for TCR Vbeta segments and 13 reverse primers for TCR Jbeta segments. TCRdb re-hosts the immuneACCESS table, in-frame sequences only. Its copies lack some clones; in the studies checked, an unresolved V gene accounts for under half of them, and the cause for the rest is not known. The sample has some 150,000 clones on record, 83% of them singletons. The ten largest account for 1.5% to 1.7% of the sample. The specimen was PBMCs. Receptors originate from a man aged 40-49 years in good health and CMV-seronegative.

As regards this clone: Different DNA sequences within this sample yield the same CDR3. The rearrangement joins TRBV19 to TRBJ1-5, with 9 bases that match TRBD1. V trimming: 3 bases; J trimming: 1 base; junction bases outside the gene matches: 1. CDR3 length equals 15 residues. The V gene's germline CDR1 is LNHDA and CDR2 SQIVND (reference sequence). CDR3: CASSIGTGSNQPQHF. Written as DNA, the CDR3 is TGTGCCAGTAGTATCGGGACAGGGAGCAATCAGCCCCAGCATTTT.

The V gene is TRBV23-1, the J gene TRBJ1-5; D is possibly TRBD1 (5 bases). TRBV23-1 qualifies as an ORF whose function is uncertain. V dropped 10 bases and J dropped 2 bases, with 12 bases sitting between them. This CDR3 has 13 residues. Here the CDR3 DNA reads TGCGCCATCGAGACCAGGGGCAATCAGCCCCAGCATTTT. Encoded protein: CAIETRGNQPQHF.

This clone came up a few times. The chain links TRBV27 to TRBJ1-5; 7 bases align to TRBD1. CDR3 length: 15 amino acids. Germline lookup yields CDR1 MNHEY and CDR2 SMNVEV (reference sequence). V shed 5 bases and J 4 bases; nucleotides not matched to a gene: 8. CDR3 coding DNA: TGTGCCAGCAGTCCCCAGGGGGTTGTTAATCAGCCCCAGCATTTT. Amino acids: CASSPQGVVNQPQHF.

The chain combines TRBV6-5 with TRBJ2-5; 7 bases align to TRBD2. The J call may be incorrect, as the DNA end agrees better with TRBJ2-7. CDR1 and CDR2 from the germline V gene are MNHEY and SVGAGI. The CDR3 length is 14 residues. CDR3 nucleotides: TGTGCCAGCAGTTACGGGGGGGTTCCCTACGAGCAGTACTTC. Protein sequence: CASSYGGVPYEQYF.

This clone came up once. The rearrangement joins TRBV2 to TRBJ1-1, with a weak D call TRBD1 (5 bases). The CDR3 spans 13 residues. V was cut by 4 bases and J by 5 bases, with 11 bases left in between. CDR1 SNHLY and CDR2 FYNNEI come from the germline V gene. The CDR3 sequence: CASSAWGETEAFF. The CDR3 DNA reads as TGTGCCAGCAGTGCATGGGGGGAGACTGAAGCTTTCTTT.

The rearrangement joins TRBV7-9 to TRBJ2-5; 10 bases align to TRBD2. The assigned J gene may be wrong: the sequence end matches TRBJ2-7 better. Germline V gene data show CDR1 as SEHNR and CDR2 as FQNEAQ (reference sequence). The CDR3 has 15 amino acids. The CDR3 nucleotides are TGTGCCAGCAGCTTAGACGCTAGCGGGAGATACGAGCAGTACTTC. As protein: CASSLDASGRYEQYF.

The CDR3: CASSQSRDRVHTQYF. The CDR3 coding sequence is TGCGCCAGCAGCCAGTCCCGGGACAGGGTACATACGCAGTATTTT. The V gene is TRBV4-3, the J gene TRBJ2-3; 9 bases match TRBD1. The CDR3 spans 15 residues. V dropped 3 bases and J dropped 7; count of bases not matched to a gene: 8. The germline gives CDR1 LGHNA, CDR2 YSLEER.

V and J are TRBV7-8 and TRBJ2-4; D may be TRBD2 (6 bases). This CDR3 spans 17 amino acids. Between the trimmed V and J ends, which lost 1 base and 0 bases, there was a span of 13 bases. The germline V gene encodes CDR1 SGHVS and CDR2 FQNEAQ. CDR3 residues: CASSLGTSKVAKNIQYF. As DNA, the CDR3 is TGTGCCAGCAGCTTAGGAACTAGCAAAGTAGCCAAAAACATTCAGTACTTC.

The CDR3 reads CASSQSGGSYNEQFF. The CDR3 DNA reads TGTGCCAGTAGCCAGAGCGGGGGCTCCTACAATGAGCAGTTCTTC. This chain links TRBV19 with TRBJ2-1; 8 nucleotides match TRBD2. This CDR3 is 15 amino acids long. Germline loops: CDR1 LNHDA, CDR2 SQIVND (reference sequence). V lost 6 bases, J lost 0 bases, and 4 bases stayed unmatched.

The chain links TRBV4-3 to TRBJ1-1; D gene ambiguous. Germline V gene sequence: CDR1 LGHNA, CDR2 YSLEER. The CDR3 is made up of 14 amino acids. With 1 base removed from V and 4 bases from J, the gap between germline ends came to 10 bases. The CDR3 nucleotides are TGCGCCAGCAGCCAAGGCGGCGGCGGCACTGAAGCTTTCTTT. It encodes CASSQGGGGTEAFF.

The CDR3 sequence: CASSPISVWDTGETQYF. The CDR3 coding sequence is TGTGCCAGCAGCCCGATTTCGGTCTGGGACACGGGGGAGACCCAGTACTTC. V and J are TRBV7-9 and TRBJ2-5; TRBD1 might be the D (6 bases). From germline, CDR1 is SEHNR and CDR2 FQNEAQ (reference sequence). The V end was cut by 5 bases, the J end by 5 bases, with 24 bases between. The CDR3 is 17 residues long.

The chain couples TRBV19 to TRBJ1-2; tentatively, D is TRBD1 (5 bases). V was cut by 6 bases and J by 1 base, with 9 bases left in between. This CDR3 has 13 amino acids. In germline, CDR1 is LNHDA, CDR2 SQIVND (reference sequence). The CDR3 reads CASSLTVNYGYTF. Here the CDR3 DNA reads TGTGCCAGTAGCTTGACAGTTAACTATGGCTACACCTTC.

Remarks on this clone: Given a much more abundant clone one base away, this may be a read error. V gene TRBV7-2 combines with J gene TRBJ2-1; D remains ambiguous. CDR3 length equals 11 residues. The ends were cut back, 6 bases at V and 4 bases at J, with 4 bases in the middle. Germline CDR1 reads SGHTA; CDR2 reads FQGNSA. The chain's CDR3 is CASRTYNEQFF. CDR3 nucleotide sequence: TGTGCCAGCAGAACTTACAATGAGCAGTTCTTC.

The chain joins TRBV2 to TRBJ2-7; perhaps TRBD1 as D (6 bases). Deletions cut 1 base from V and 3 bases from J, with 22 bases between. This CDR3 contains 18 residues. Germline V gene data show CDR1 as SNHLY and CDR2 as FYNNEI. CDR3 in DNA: TGTGCCAGCAGTGAAGGGACAGATTCCTTCTTAGTTTTCTACGAGCAGTACTTC. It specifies CASSEGTDSFLVFYEQYF.

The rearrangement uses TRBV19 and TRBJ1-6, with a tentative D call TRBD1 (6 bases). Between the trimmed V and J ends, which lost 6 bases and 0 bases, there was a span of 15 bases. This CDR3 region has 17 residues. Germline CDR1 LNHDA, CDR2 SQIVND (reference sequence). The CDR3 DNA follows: TGTGCCAGTAGGACAGGTTTCCGCGGCTCCTATAATTCACCCCTCCACTTT. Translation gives CASRTGFRGSYNSPLHF.

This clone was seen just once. CDR3 sequence (DNA): TGTGCCAGCAGTGAGGGCAGGGAAGGGCAGCCCCAGCATTTT. This translates into CASSEGREGQPQHF. The chain is built from TRBV2 and TRBJ1-5, with a tentative D call TRBD1 (5 bases). V was shortened by 3 bases and J by 7 bases, with 13 bases between the two germline ends. The CDR3 extends over 14 amino acids. Germline CDR1 SNHLY, CDR2 FYNNEI.

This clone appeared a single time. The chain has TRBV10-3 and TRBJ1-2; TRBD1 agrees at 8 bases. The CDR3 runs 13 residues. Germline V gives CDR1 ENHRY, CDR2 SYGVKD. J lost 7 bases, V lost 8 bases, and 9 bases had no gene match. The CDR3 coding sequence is TGTGCCATCGCTAGTTCAGGGGGCGGTGGCTACACCTTC. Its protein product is CAIASSGGGGYTF.